This entry describes one TCR beta chain. Its antigen is currently unknown. V was cut by 2 bases and J by 0 bases, with 8 bases left in between. Germline V lookup: CDR1 MNHEY, CDR2 SVGAGI. CDR3 length: 16 amino acids. This entry is derived from a study of cytomegalovirus exposure and HLA in healthy donors. In the PCR, 60 Vbeta and 13 Jbeta primers were used. The repertoire was sequenced with immunoSEQ multiplex PCR; TCRdb's copy has only in-frame clones and lacks some. The sample has some 180,000 clones, roughly 85% seen once. The study sampled nominally healthy donors, though unrecorded immune exposures were likely. Regarding the study as a whole: Sequencing likely generated an artifact that appeared as a cluster of highly shared sequence variants. The study carried out a later analysis of TCR beta sequences. It associated approximately 17,000 of them with specific HLA alleles at a false discovery rate of 0.05.

The sequence was collected from a woman aged 25-40 years in good health and CMV-seropositive. This chain links TRBV6-5 with TRBJ1-6; D is unclear. What was sequenced was PBMCs. CDR3 protein: CASSYNAYSYNSPLHF. The CDR3 coding sequence is TGTGCCAGCAGTTACAACGCCTACTCCTATAATTCACCCCTCCACTTT.